These T cell receptor beta chains were read from a single sample in a study of blood T cells in healthy people across ages. TCRdb re-analysed the 5' RACE reads in MiXCR, keeping a single row per CDR3 protein. Among around 690,000 distinct CDR3 sequences listed, under 70% were seen once. The sample consisted of blood. The source of these receptors is a man aged 60 to 75 in good health. Each CDR3 is given with its conserved first and last residue. Fields, in order: D gene, clone size, J gene, V gene, CDR3 protein, CDR3 DNA. D genes are given only for firm matches. The size entry is marked missing in some rows and otherwise reads once, few, many or a size class.

>-|few|TRBJ1-1|TRBV7-8
CASSLGGSWTEAFF
TGTGCCAGCAGCTTAGGAGGGAGTTGGACTGAAGCTTTCTTT
>TRBD2|-|TRBJ2-7|TRBV7-9
CASSPREGTYEQYF
TGTGCCAGCAGCCCCCGGGAGGGGACCTACGAGCAGTACTTC
>-|-|TRBJ2-5|TRBV6-2/TRBV6-3
CASSYGIGVFSETQYF
TGTGCCAGCAGTTACGGGATAGGGGTTTTCTCAGAGACCCAGTACTTC
>-|-|TRBJ1-5|TRBV10-3
CAISSGVSNQPQHF
TGTGCCATCAGCTCGGGGGTTAGCAATCAGCCCCAGCATTTT
>-|-|TRBJ2-1|TRBV11-3
CASSPSLGGRNEQFF
TGTGCCAGCAGCCCCAGTTTAGGGGGGAGGAATGAGCAGTTCTTC
>-|few|TRBJ1-6|TRBV4-1
CASSQVSNSPLHF
TGCGCCAGCAGCCAAGTGTCCAATTCACCCCTCCACTTT
>-|once|TRBJ2-5|TRBV3-1
CASSFPLLAGKETQYF
TGTGCCAGCAGCTTCCCCTTACTCGCGGGTAAAGAGACCCAGTACTTC
>TRBD2|-|TRBJ2-1|TRBV7-9
CASSFNRLAANEQFF
TGTGCCAGCAGCTTCAACCGGCTAGCGGCAAATGAGCAGTTCTTC
>TRBD1|-|TRBJ2-2|TRBV4-2
CASSPGQGNTGELFF
TGTGCCAGCAGCCCCGGACAGGGGAACACCGGGGAGCTGTTTTTT
>-|once|TRBJ1-5|TRBV6-5
CASRMDSYSNQPQHF
TGTGCCAGCAGGATGGACAGCTATAGCAATCAGCCCCAGCATTTT
>-|-|TRBJ2-7|TRBV2
CASSEAPWYEQYF
TGTGCCAGCAGTGAAGCCCCATGGTACGAGCAGTACTTC
>-|-|TRBJ1-4|TRBV9
CASSVGYREEEKLFF
TGTGCCAGCAGCGTAGGATACAGGGAGGAAGAAAAACTGTTTTTT
>TRBD2|once|TRBJ2-3|TRBV20-1
CSAQVTSGGSNTQYF
TGCAGTGCCCAAGTGACTAGCGGGGGGTCTAATACGCAGTATTTT
>TRBD2|few|TRBJ2-1|TRBV3-1
CASSRLTSDEQFF
TGTGCCAGCAGCCGCCTAACTAGCGATGAGCAGTTCTTC
>TRBD1|-|TRBJ2-6|TRBV5-1
CASTYDRAGANVLTF
TGCGCCAGCACCTACGACAGGGCTGGGGCCAACGTCCTGACTTTC
>TRBD2|-|TRBJ2-1|TRBV7-6
CASSNRGGGDNEQFF
TGTGCCAGCAGCAACAGGGGCGGGGGGGACAATGAGCAGTTCTTC
>TRBD2|-|TRBJ2-5|TRBV5-1
CASSFLAGVNNEQYF
TGCGCCAGCAGCTTTTTAGCGGGGGTAAACAATGAGCAGTACTTC
>-|-|TRBJ2-7|TRBV15
CATSRDPDRRYEQYF
TGTGCCACCAGCAGAGATCCCGACAGACGCTACGAGCAGTACTTC
>-|few|TRBJ2-7|TRBV15
CATSREGGSYEQYF
TGTGCCACCAGCAGAGAAGGGGGGAGCTACGAGCAGTACTTC
>-|-|TRBJ2-4|TRBV3-1
CASSQGRTFEQYF
TGTGCCAGCAGCCAAGGAAGGACTTTTGAGCAGTACTTC
>-|few|TRBJ2-7|TRBV6-4
CASSRRRHYEQYF
TGTGCCAGCAGTAGGAGGCGTCACTACGAGCAGTACTTC
>-|few|TRBJ2-3|TRBV12-3/TRBV12-4
CASSLNGQRSDTQYF
TGTGCCAGCAGTTTAAACGGACAACGATCAGATACGCAGTATTTT
>-|-|TRBJ1-1|TRBV21-1
CASRGQPTYTEAFF
TGTGCCAGCCGAGGACAGCCTACTTACACTGAAGCTTTCTTT
>-|-|TRBJ2-3|TRBV10-3
CAIKASAGSDTQYF
TGTGCCATCAAGGCTAGCGCAGGATCCGATACGCAGTATTTT
>TRBD1|-|TRBJ1-2|TRBV20-1
CSARDPDRDYGYTF
TGCAGTGCTAGAGACCCTGACAGGGACTATGGCTACACCTTC
>-|once|TRBJ2-3|TRBV4-2
CASSQEFAGRSDTQYF
TGTGCCAGCAGCCAAGAGTTTGCGGGGCGCTCAGATACGCAGTATTTT
>-|-|TRBJ2-5|TRBV29-1
CSGYLVGETQYF
TGCAGCGGGTACCTCGTAGGAGAGACCCAGTACTTC
>-|few|TRBJ2-5|TRBV20-1
CSARGGRGLATQYF
TGCAGTGCTAGAGGGGGCCGGGGTTTGGCGACCCAGTACTTC
>-|once|TRBJ2-6|TRBV7-2
CASSGRTGSGANVLTF
TGTGCCAGCAGCGGCCGAACAGGGAGCGGGGCCAACGTCCTGACTTTC